This T cell receptor beta chain came from a study of blood T cell repertoires in COVID-19. V dropped 5 bases and J dropped 2; count of bases not matched to a gene: 10. The CDR3 is 16 residues long. Germline assignment: CDR1 GTSNPN and CDR2 SVGIG (reference sequence). The assay was immunoSEQ multiplex PCR, and TCRdb's table has in-frame clones only and misses some. The table shows around 380,000 clones, with approximately 80% occurring only once. Sequencing input: peripheral blood. The J gene is TRBJ2-1, the V gene TRBV30; TRBD2 matches 9 bases. This receptor was taken from a human donor with acute or convalescent COVID-19. The donor label of this sample is uncertain. The CDR3 nucleotides read TGTGCCTGGTCCTCCAGGGGCGGGAGGGCCTACAATGAGCAGTTCTTC. Encoded protein: CAWSSRGGRAYNEQFF.